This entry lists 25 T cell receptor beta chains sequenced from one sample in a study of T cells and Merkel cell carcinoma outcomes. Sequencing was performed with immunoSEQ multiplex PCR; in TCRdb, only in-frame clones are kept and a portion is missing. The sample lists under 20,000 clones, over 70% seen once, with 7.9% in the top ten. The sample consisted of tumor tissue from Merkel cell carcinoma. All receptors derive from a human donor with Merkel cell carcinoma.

In nucleotides, the CDR3 is TGTGCCAGCAGTAGAGGGACAGATACGCAGTATTTT. It yields the protein CASSRGTDTQYF. The chain is built from TRBV6-5 and TRBJ2-3, with D perhaps TRBD2 (5 bases). In germline, CDR1 is MNHEY, CDR2 SVGAGI. Deletions cut 5 bases from V and 3 bases from J, with 6 bases between. CDR3 length: 12 residues.

CDR3 in DNA: TGCAGCGTTGTATTTAGCGAGACCCAGTACTTC. As protein: CSVVFSETQYF. This rearrangement joins TRBV29-1 to TRBJ2-5; D is unclear. Germline V lookup: CDR1 SQVTM, CDR2 ANQGSEA. The CDR3 loop spans 11 amino acids. The V gene lost 4 bases and the J gene lost 5 bases, with 8 bases spanning the gap.

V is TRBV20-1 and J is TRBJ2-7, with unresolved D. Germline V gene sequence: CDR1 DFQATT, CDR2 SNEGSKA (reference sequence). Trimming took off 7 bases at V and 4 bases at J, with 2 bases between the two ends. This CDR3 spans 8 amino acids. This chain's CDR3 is CSVYEQYF. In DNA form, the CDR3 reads TGCAGTGTTTACGAGCAGTACTTC.

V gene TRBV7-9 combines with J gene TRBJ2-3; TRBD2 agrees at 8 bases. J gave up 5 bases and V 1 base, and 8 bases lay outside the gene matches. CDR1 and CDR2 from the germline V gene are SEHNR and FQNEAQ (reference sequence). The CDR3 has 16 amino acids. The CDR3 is CASSLDGAGVRDTQYF. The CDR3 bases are TGTGCCAGCAGCTTAGATGGAGCGGGAGTTAGAGATACGCAGTATTTT.

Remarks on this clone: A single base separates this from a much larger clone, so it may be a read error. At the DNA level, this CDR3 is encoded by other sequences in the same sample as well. The CDR3 region is CASSSSATIETQYF. In nucleotides, the CDR3 is TGTGCCAGCAGCTCATCGGCTACGATAGAGACCCAGTACTTC. The V gene is TRBV7-6, the J gene TRBJ2-5; D not certain. V was pared by 4 bases and J by 4 bases, with 13 bases between. This CDR3 comprises 14 residues. Germline CDR1 SGHVS, CDR2 FNYEAQ. Supplemented by reference TRBV7-6 and TRBJ2-5, the full variable domain reads GAGVSQSPRYKVTKRGQDVALRCDPISGHVSLYWYRQALGQGPEFLTYFNYEAQQDKSGLPNDRFSAERPEGSISTLTIQRTEQRDSAMYRCASSSSATIETQYFGPGTRLLVL.

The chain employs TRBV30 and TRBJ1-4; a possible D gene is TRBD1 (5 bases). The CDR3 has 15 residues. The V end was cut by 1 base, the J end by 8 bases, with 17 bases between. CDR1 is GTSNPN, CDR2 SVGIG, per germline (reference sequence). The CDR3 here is CAWSGLGGGTEKLFF. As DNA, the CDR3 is TGTGCCTGGAGTGGTCTCGGGGGAGGAACGGAAAAACTGTTTTTT.

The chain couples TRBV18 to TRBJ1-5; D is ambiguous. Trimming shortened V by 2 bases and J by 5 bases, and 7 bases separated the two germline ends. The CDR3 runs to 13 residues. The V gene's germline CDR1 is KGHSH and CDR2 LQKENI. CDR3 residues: CASSPGEHQPQHF. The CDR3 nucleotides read TGTGCCAGCTCACCAGGGGAACATCAGCCCCAGCATTTT.

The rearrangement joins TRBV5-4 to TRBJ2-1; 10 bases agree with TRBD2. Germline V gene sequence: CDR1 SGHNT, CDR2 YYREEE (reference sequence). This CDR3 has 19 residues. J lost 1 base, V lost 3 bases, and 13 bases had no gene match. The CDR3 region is CASSSGGAGGRGSYNEQFF. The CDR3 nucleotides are TGTGCCAGCAGCTCCGGGGGAGCGGGAGGGAGGGGGTCCTACAATGAGCAGTTCTTC.

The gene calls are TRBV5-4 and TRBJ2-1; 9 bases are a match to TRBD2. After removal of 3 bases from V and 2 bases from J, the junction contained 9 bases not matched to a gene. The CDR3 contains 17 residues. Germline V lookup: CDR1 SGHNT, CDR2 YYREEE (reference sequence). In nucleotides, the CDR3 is TGTGCCAGCAGCTCCAAACTAGCGGGTCGGGCCTACAATGAGCAGTTCTTC. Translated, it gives CASSSKLAGRAYNEQFF.

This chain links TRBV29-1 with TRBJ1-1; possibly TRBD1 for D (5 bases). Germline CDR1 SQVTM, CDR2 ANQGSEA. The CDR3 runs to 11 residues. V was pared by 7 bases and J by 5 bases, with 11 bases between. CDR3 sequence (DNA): TGCAGCGCCGAGGGACTAACTGAAGCTTTCTTT. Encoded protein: CSAEGLTEAFF.

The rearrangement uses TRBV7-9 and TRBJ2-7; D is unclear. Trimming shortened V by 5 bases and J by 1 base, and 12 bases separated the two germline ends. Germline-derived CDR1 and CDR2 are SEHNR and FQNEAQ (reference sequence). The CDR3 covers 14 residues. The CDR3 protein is CASSAPIGSYEQYF. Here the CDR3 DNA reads TGTGCCAGCAGCGCTCCCATTGGTTCCTACGAGCAGTACTTC.

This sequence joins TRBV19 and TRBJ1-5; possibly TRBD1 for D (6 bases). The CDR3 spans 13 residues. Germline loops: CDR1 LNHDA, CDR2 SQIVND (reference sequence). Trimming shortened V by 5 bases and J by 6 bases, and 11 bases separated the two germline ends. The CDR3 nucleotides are TGTGCCAGTAGTTTCTCGACAGGTCAGCCCCAGCATTTT. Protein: CASSFSTGQPQHF.

CDR3 sequence reads: CASSDPGDSPTDTQYF. As DNA, the CDR3 is TGTGCCAGCAGCGACCCGGGGGACAGCCCAACAGATACGCAGTATTTT. The V call is TRBV9, the J call TRBJ2-3; TRBD1 is a possible D gene (7 bases). From germline, CDR1 is SGDLS and CDR2 YYNGEE. Trimming removed 3 bases at V and 3 bases at J, with 17 bases between. The CDR3 is made up of 16 amino acids.

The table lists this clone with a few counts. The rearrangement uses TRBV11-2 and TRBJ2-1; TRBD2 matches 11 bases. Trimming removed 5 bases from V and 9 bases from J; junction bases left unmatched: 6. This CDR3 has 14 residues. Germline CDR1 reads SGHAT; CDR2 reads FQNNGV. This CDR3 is CASSGSGRATEQFF. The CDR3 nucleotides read TGTGCCAGCAGCGGTAGCGGGAGGGCCACTGAGCAGTTCTTC.

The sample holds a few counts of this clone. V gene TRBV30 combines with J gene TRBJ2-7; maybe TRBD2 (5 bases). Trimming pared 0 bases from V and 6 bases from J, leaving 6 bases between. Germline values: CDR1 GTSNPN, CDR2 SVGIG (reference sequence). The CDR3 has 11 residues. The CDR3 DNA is TGTGCCTGGAGTGTACTAGGCGAGCAGTACTTC. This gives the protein CAWSVLGEQYF. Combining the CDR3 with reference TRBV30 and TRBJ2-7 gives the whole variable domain SQTIHQWPATLVQPVGSPLSLECTVEGTSNPNLYWYRQAAGRGLQLLFYSVGIGQISSEVPQNLSASRPQDRQFILSSKKLLLSDSGFYLCAWSVLGEQYFGPGTRLTVT.

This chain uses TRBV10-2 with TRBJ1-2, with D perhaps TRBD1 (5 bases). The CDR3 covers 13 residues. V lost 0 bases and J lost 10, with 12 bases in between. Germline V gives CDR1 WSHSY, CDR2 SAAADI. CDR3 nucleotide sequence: TGCGCCAGCAGTGAGTCGAGGCAGGGTAACTACACCTTC. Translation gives CASSESRQGNYTF.

The CDR3 sequence: CASSKQGWADTEAFF. The DNA for the CDR3 is TGTGCCAGCAGCAAACAGGGTTGGGCTGACACTGAAGCTTTCTTT. This sequence joins TRBV7-9 and TRBJ1-1; D possibly corresponds to TRBD1 (6 bases). Germline V gives CDR1 SEHNR, CDR2 FQNEAQ (reference sequence). This CDR3 contains 15 residues. The V and J ends lost 5 bases and 3 bases respectively, with 16 bases between them.

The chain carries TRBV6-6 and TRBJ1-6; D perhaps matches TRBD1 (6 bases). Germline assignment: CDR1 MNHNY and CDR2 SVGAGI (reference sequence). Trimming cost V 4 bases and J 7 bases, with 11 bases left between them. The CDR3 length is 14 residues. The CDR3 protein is CASSSQGKNSPLHF. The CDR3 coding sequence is TGTGCCAGCAGTTCACAGGGAAAGAATTCACCCCTCCACTTT.

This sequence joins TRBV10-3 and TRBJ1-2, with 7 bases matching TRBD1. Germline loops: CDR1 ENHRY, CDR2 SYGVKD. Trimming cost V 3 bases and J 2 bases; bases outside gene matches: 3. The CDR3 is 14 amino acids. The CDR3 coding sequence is TGTGCCATCAGTGACAAACAGGGGAACTATGGCTACACCTTC. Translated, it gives CAISDKQGNYGYTF.

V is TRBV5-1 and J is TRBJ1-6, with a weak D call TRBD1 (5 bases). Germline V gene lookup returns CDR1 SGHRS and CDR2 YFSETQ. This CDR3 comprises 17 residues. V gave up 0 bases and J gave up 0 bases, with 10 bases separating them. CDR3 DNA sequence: TGCGCCAGCAGCTTGGTGGGGGAAAGCTCCTATAATTCACCCCTCCACTTT. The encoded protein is CASSLVGESSYNSPLHF.

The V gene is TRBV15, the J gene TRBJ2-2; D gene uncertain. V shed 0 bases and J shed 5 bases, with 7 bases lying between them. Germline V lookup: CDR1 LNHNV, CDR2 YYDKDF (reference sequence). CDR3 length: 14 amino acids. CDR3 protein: CATSRESQTGELFF. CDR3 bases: TGTGCCACCAGCAGAGAATCACAGACCGGGGAGCTGTTTTTT.

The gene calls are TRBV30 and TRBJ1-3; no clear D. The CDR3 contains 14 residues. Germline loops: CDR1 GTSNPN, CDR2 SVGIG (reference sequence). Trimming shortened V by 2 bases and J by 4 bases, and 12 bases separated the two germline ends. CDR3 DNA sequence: TGTGCCTGGAGTTCGGTCTCCTCGGGAAACACCATATATTTT. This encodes CAWSSVSSGNTIYF.

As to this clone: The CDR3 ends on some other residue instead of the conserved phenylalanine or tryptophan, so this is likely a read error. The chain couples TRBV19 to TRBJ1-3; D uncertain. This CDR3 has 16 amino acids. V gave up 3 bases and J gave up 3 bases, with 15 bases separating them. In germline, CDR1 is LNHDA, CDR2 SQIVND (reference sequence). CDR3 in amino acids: CASSMRTGRRGNTIYV. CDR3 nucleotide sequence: TGTGCCAGTAGTATGCGTACGGGTAGACGTGGAAACACCATATATGTT.

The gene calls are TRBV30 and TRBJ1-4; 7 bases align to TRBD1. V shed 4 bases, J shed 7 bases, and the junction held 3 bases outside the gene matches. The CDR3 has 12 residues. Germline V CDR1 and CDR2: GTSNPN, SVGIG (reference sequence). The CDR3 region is CAWKGASEKLFF. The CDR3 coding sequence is TGTGCCTGGAAGGGGGCGAGTGAAAAACTGTTTTTT.

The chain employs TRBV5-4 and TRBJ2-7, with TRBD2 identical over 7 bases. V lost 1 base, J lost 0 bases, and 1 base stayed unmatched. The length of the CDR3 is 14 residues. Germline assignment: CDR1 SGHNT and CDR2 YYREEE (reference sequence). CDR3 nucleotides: TGTGCCAGCAGCTTGACTAGCGACTCCTACGAGCAGTACTTC. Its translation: CASSLTSDSYEQYF.